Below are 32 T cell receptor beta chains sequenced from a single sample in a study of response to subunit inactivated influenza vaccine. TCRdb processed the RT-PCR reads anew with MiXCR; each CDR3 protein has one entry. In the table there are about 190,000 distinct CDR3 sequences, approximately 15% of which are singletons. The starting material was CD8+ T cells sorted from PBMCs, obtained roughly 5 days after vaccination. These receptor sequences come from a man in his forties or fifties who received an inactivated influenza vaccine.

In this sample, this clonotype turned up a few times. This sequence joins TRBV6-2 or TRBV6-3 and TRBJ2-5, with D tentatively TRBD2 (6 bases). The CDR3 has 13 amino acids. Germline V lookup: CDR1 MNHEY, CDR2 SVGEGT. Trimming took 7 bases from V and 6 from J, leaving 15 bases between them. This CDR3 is CASTSLGGKTQYF. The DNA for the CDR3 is TGTGCCAGCACTTCCCTGGGGGGAAAGACCCAGTACTTC.

The CDR3 spells CASSQAGRGINYEQYF. The CDR3 region has the DNA TGCGCCAGCAGCCAGGCCGGAAGGGGGATTAACTACGAGCAGTACTTC. The chain has TRBV4-3 and TRBJ2-7; D possibly corresponds to TRBD1 (6 bases). With 3 bases removed from V and 3 bases from J, the gap between germline ends came to 18 bases. This CDR3 has 16 residues. CDR1 and CDR2 from the germline V gene are LGHNA and YSLEER.

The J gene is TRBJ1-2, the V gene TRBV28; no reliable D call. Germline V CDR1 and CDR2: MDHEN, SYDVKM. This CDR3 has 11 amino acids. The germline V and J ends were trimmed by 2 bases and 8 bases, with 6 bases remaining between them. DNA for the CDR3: TGTGCCAGCAGTTTAGGTGGGGGCTACACCTTC. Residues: CASSLGGGYTF.

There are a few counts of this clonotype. This CDR3 is CASSSSSGGVQFF. The CDR3 nucleotides are TGTGCCAGCAGCAGCTCAAGCGGGGGGGTTCAGTTCTTC. V is TRBV27 and J is TRBJ2-1; 10 positions agree with TRBD2. The CDR3 runs 13 residues. Trimming cost V 6 bases and J 13 bases; bases outside gene matches: 9. CDR1 is MNHEY and CDR2 is SMNVEV in the germline V gene (reference sequence).

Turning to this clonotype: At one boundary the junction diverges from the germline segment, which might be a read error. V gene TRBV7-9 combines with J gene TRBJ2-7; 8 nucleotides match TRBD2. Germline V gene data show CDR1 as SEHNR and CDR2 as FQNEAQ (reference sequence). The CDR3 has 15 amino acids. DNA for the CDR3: TGTCCCAGCAGCTCCGCGGGGGGAATGGTTTACGAGCAGTACTTC. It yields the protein CPSSSAGGMVYEQYF. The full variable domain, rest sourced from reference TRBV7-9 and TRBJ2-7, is DTGVSQNPRHKITKRGQNVTFRCDPISEHNRLYWYRQTLGQGPEFLTYFQNEAQLEKSRLLSDRFSAERPKGSFSTLEIQRTEQGDSAMYLCPSSSAGGMVYEQYFGPGTRLTVT.

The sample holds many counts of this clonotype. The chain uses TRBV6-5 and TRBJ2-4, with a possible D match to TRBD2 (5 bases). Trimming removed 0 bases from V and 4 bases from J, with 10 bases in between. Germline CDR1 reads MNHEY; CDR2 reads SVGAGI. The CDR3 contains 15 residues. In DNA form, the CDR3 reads TGTGCCAGCAGTTACTCTAGGACTCCAAAAAACATTCAGTACTTC. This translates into CASSYSRTPKNIQYF.

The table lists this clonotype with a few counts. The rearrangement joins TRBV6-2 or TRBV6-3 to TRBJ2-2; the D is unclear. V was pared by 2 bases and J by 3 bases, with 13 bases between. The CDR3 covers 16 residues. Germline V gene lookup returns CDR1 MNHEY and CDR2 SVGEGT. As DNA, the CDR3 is TGTGCCAGCAGTTACCCCTCGCCTATCTACACCGGGGAGCTGTTTTTT. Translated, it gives CASSYPSPIYTGELFF.

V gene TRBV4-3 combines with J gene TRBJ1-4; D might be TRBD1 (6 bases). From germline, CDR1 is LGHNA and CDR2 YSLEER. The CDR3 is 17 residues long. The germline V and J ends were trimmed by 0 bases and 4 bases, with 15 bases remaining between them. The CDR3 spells CASSQDIGGAGNEKLFF. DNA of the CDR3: TGCGCCAGCAGCCAAGATATCGGGGGCGCGGGTAATGAAAAACTGTTTTTT.

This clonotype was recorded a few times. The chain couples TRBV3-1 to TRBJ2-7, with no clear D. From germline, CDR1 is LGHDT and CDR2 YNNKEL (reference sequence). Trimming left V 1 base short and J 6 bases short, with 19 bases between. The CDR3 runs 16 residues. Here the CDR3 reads CASSQGENEVWSEQYF. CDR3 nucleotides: TGTGCCAGCAGCCAAGGGGAAAATGAGGTTTGGAGCGAGCAGTACTTC.

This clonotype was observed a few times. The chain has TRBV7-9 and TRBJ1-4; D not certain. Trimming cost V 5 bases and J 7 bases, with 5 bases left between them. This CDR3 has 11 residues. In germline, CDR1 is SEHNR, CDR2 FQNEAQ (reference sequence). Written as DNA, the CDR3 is TGTGCCAGCAGCGGATCTGAAAAACTGTTTTTT. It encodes CASSGSEKLFF.

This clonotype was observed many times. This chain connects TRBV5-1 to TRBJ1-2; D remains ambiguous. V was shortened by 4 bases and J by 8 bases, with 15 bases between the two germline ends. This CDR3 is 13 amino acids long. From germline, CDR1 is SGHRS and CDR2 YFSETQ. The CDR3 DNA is TGCGCCAGCAGCCTTGCCGGGGAAGGAGGCTACACCTTC. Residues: CASSLAGEGGYTF.

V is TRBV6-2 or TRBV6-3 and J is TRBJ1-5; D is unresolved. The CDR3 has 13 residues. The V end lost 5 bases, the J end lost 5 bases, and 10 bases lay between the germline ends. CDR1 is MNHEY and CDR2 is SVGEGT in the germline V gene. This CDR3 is CASSPQNHQPQHF. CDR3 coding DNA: TGTGCCAGCAGTCCTCAAAATCATCAGCCCCAGCATTTT.

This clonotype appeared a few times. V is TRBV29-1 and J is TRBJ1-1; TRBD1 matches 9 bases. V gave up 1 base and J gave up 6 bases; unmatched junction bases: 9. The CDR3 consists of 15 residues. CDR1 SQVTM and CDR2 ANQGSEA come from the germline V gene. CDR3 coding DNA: TGCAGCGTTGAAGTACCGGGACAGGGCTGGCCTGAAGCTTTCTTT. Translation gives CSVEVPGQGWPEAFF.

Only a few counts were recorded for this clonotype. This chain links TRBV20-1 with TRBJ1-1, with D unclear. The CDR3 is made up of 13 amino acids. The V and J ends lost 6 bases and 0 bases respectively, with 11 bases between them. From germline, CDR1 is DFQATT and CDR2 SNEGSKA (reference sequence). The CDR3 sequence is CSAIGSMNTEAFF. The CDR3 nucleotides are TGCAGTGCAATAGGTTCCATGAACACTGAAGCTTTCTTT.

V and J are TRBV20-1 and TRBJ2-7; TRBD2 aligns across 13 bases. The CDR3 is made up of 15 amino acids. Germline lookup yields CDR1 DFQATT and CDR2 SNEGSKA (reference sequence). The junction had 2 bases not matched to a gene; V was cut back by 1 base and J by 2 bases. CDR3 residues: CSARGTSGSTYEQYF. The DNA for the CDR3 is TGCAGTGCTAGAGGGACTAGCGGGAGTACCTACGAGCAGTACTTC.

CDR3 DNA sequence: TGTGCCAGCAGGGAGGTGGCAACCAGCAAGGAGTACTTC. Its translation is CASREVATSKEYF. The chain employs TRBV12-3 or TRBV12-4 and TRBJ2-5; tentative D call: TRBD2 (5 bases). Trimming pared 6 bases from V and 12 bases from J, leaving 20 bases between. This CDR3 region has 13 residues.

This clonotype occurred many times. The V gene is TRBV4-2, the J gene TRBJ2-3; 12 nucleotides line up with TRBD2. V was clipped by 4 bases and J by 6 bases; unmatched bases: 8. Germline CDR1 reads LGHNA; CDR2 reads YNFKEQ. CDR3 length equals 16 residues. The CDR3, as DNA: TGTGCCAGCAGCCCAGACCTAGCGGGGGGGGCGGATACGCAGTATTTT. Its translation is CASSPDLAGGADTQYF.

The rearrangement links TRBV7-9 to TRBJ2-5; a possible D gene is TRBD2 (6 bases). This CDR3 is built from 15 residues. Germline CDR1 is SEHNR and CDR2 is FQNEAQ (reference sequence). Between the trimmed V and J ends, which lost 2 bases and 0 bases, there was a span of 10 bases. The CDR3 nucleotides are TGTGCCAGCAGCTTATCTAGCGATCACCAAGAGACCCAGTACTTC. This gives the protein CASSLSSDHQETQYF.

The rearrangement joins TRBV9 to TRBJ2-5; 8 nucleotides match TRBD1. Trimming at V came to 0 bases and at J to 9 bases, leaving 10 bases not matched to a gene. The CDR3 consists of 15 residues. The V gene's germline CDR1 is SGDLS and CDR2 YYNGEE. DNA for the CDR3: TGTGCCAGCAGCGTAGGGACAGGGACCCTGGGGCCCCAGTACTTC. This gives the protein CASSVGTGTLGPQYF.

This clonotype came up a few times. The CDR3: CASSRLEAEQYF. DNA of the CDR3: TGTGCCAGCAGCCGTTTGGAGGCCGAGCAGTACTTC. The genes are TRBV3-1 and TRBJ2-7; D might be TRBD2 (5 bases). Germline CDR1 reads LGHDT; CDR2 reads YNNKEL (reference sequence). CDR3 size: 12 residues. V was pared by 4 bases and J by 6 bases, with 10 bases between.

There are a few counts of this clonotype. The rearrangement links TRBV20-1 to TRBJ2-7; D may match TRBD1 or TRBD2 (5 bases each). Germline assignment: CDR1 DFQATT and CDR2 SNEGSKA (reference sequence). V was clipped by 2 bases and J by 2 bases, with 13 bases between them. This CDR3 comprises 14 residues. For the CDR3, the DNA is TGCAGTGCTAGATTTCGGGACGGGACCTACGAGCAGTACTTC. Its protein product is CSARFRDGTYEQYF.

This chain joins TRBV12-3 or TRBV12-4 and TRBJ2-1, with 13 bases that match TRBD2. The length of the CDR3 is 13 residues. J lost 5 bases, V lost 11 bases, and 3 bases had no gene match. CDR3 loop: CASGLAGDNEQFF. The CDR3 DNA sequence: TGTGCCTCCGGACTAGCGGGGGACAATGAGCAGTTCTTC.

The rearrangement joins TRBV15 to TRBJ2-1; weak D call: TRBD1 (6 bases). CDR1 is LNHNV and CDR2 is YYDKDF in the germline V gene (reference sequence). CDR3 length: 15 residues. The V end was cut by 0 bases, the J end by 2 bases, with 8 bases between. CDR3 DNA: TGTGCCACCAGCAGAGAACGGACAGCCTACAATGAGCAGTTCTTC. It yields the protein CATSRERTAYNEQFF.

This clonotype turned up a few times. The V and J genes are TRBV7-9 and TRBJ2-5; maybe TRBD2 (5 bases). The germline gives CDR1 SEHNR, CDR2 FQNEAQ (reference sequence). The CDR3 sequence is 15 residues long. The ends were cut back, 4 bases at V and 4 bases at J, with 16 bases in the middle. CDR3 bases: TGTGCCAGCAGCTCCCCGGGTGGACGGGGAGAGACCCAGTACTTC. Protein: CASSSPGGRGETQYF. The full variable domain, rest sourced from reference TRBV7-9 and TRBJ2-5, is DTGVSQNPRHKITKRGQNVTFRCDPISEHNRLYWYRQTLGQGPEFLTYFQNEAQLEKSRLLSDRFSAERPKGSFSTLEIQRTEQGDSAMYLCASSSPGGRGETQYFGPGTRLLVL.

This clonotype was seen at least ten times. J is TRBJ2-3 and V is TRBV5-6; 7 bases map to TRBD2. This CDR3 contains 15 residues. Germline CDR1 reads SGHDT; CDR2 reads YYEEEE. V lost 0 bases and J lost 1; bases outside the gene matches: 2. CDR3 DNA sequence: TGTGCCAGCAGCTTGGCTAGCGGAGGCACAGATACGCAGTATTTT. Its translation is CASSLASGGTDTQYF.

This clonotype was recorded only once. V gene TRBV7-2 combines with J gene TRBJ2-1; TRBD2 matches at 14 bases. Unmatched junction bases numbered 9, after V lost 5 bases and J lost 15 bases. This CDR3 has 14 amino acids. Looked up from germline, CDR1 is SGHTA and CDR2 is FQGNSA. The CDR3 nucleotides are TGTGCCAGCAGCCACGGGACTAGCGGGGGAGTTAGGTTCTTC. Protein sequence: CASSHGTSGGVRFF.

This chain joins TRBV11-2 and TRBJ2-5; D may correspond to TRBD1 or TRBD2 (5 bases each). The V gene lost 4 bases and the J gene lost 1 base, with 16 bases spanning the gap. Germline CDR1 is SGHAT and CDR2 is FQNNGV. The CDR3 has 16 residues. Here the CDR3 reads CASSSGAGHLQETQYF. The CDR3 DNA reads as TGTGCCAGCAGCTCCGGGGCAGGTCACCTCCAAGAGACCCAGTACTTC.

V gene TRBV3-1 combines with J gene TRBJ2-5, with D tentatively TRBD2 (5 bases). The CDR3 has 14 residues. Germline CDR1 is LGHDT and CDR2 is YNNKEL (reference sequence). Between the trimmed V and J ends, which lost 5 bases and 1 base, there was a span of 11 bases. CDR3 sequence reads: CASSYGLAQETQYF. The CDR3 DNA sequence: TGTGCCAGCAGCTATGGACTTGCCCAAGAGACCCAGTACTTC.

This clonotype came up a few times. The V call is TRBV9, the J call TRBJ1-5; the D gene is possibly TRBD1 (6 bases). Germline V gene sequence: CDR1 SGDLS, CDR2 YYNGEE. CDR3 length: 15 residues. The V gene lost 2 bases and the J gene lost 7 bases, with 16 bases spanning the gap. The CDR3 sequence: CASSVGQGLYQPQHF. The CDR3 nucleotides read TGTGCCAGCAGCGTTGGGCAGGGGCTATACCAGCCCCAGCATTTT. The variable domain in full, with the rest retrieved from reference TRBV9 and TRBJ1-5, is DSGVTQTPKHLITATGQRVTLRCSPRSGDLSVYWYQQSLDQGLQFLIQYYNGEERAKGNILERFSAQQFPDLHSELNLSSLELGDSALYFCASSVGQGLYQPQHFGDGTRLSIL.

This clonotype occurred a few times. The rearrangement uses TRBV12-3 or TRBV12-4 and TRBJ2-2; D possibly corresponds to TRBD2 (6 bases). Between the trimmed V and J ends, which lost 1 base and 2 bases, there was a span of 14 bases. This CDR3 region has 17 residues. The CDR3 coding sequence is TGTGCCAGCAGTTTAGGGCTGGCGGGGAATAACACCGGGGAGCTGTTTTTT. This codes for CASSLGLAGNNTGELFF.

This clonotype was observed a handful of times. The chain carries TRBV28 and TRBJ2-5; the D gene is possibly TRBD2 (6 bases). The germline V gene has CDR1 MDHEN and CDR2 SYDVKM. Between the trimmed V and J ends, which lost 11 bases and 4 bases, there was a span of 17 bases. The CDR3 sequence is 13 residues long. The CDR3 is CAEAAGLRETQYF. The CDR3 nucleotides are TGTGCCGAGGCGGCGGGACTCCGAGAGACCCAGTACTTC.

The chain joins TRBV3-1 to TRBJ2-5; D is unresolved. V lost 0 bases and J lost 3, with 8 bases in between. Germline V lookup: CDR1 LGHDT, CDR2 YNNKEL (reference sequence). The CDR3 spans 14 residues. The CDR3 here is CASSQDEREETQYF. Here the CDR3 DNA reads TGTGCCAGCAGCCAAGATGAACGGGAAGAGACCCAGTACTTC.